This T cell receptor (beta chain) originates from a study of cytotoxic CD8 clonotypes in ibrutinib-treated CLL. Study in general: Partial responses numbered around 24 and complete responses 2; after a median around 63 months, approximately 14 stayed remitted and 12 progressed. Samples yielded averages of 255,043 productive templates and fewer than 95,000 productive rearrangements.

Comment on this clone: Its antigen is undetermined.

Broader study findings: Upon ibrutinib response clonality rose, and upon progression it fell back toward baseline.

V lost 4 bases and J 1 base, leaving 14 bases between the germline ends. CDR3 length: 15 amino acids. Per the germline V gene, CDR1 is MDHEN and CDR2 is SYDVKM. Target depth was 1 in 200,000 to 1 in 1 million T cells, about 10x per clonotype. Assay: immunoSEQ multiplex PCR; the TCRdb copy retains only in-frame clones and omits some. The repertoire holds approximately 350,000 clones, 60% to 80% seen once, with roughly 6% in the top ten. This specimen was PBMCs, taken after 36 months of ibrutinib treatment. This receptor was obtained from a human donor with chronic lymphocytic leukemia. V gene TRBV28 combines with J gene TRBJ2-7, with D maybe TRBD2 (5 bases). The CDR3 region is CASSSRMAGSYEQYF. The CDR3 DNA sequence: TGTGCCAGCAGTTCCCGGATGGCGGGTTCCTACGAGCAGTACTTC.